This TCR beta chain was obtained from a study of cytotoxic CD8 clonotypes in ibrutinib-treated CLL. Findings of the study overall: A rise in clonality was seen at ibrutinib response, and a fall back toward baseline was seen at progression. Public clonotypes showed up rarely, and on treatment they shrank or held steady.

Between the trimmed V and J ends, which lost 2 bases and 1 base, there was a span of 5 bases. There are 13 residues in the CDR3. Germline CDR1 is ENHRY and CDR2 is SYGVKD. Target depth was 1 in 200,000 to 1 in 1 million T cells, about 10x per clonotype. Profiling relied on immunoSEQ multiplex PCR, and the TCRdb table lists in-frame clones only, not all of them. The sample lists 15,000 to 20,000 clones, about 80% seen once, with about a sixth in the top ten. A note on this clone: Its antigen is still unknown.

This receptor was identified in a human donor with chronic lymphocytic leukemia. The specimen was PBMCs, collected before ibrutinib treatment. The chain couples TRBV10-3 to TRBJ2-5; D ambiguous. CDR3 coding DNA: TGTGCCATCAGTGAGAACAGCCAAGAGACCCAGTACTTC. This encodes CAISENSQETQYF.